The 8 T cell receptor beta chains below were found in one sample sequenced in a study of shared clonotypes between healthy human individuals. This table comes from immunoSEQ multiplex PCR, and its TCRdb copy is limited to in-frame clones, with some not included. The data show some 1,600,000 clones, around 98% seen once. Sequencing was done on a sample of naive CD4+ T cells sorted from blood. As to subset: CD45RA+ positively selected. Receptor source: a man aged 25 to 40 in good health.

CDR3: CASSLGVTYEQYF. The CDR3 nucleotides are TGTGCCAGCAGCTTAGGGGTTACCTACGAGCAGTACTTC. The chain carries TRBV7-2 and TRBJ2-7, with D unresolved. V dropped 1 base and J dropped 2 bases, with 6 bases sitting between them. Germline V lookup: CDR1 SGHTA, CDR2 FQGNSA. The CDR3 has 13 residues.

The chain carries TRBV6-1 and TRBJ2-7; 9 nucleotides align to TRBD2. Germline trimming cut 10 bases from V and 2 bases from J; bases unmatched to any gene: 6. Germline V gene data show CDR1 as MNHNS and CDR2 as SASEGT. CDR3 length equals 13 residues. CDR3 nucleotide sequence: TGTGCCATCAAGACTAGCGGCCCCTACGAGCAGTACTTC. Encoded protein: CAIKTSGPYEQYF.

This rearrangement joins TRBV29-1 to TRBJ1-1, with TRBD1 matching over 7 bases. V lost 6 bases and J lost 2; bases outside the gene matches: 3. Germline V gene lookup returns CDR1 SQVTM and CDR2 ANQGSEA. This CDR3 contains 12 residues. The DNA for the CDR3 is TGCAGCGTGGACAGGACCAACACTGAAGCTTTCTTT. Its translation is CSVDRTNTEAFF.

This CDR3 is CASRGPIYEQYF. In DNA, the CDR3 is TGTGCCAGCAGGGGACCTATATACGAGCAGTACTTC. The V gene is TRBV5-6, the J gene TRBJ2-7; D might be TRBD1 or TRBD2, each matching 5 bases. The V gene's germline CDR1 is SGHDT and CDR2 YYEEEE. V lost 5 bases, J lost 4 bases, and 10 bases lay in between. The CDR3 is made up of 12 amino acids.

This sequence joins TRBV28 and TRBJ2-3, with 8 bases fitting TRBD2. Trimming removed 4 bases from V and 2 bases from J; junction bases left unmatched: 11. The CDR3 covers 17 residues. CDR1 is MDHEN and CDR2 is SYDVKM in the germline V gene. CDR3 amino acids: CASSSPATSVDTDTQYF. CDR3 coding DNA: TGTGCCAGCAGTTCCCCCGCGACTAGCGTTGACACAGATACGCAGTATTTT.

The V call is TRBV5-1, the J call TRBJ2-2, with 9 bases aligning to TRBD1. V lost 4 bases and J lost 7; bases outside the gene matches: 5. This CDR3 region has 14 residues. The germline V gene encodes CDR1 SGHRS and CDR2 YFSETQ. The CDR3: CASSGRDRVGELFF. CDR3 DNA sequence: TGCGCCAGCAGCGGCCGGGACAGGGTCGGGGAGCTGTTTTTT.

The CDR3 DNA reads TGCGCCAGCCCCCTCAATAGTAGCGGGAGAGACAATGAGCAGTTCTTC. It is translated as CASPLNSSGRDNEQFF. The J gene is TRBJ2-1, the V gene TRBV5-1; TRBD2 aligns across 9 bases. This CDR3 spans 16 amino acids. CDR1 is SGHRS and CDR2 is YFSETQ in the germline V gene. Unmatched junction bases numbered 13, after V lost 7 bases and J lost 5 bases.

The genes are TRBV6-4 and TRBJ1-4; D remains ambiguous. The germline V gene has CDR1 MRHNA and CDR2 SNTAGT. V shed 6 bases and J shed 0 bases, with 11 bases lying between them. This CDR3 spans 15 amino acids. Written as DNA, the CDR3 is TGTGCCAGCAGCCGAGACGGGACAACTAATGAAAAACTGTTTTTT. Its translation is CASSRDGTTNEKLFF.